Below, one T cell receptor beta chain is given with its context. The data stem from a study of OX40 agonist ivuxolimab in advanced cancers. Sequencing used immunoSEQ multiplex PCR; TCRdb keeps in-frame clones, though not all of them. The sample includes 66,000 or so clones, roughly 90% of them seen just once. The TCR originated in an adult with an advanced solid tumor such as melanoma, head and neck, liver or kidney cancer. The sample was CD4+ or CD8+ T cells sorted from blood, taken in a trial of the OX40 agonist ivuxolimab.

CDR3 nucleotides: TGTGCCAGCAGCTGGGGGCGGTTTACCTACGAGCAGTACTTC. This codes for CASSWGRFTYEQYF. The chain employs TRBV7-8 and TRBJ2-7; D is possibly TRBD1 (6 bases). Germline V CDR1 and CDR2: SGHVS, FQNEAQ. V lost 4 bases, J lost 2 bases, and 12 bases lay in between. This CDR3 contains 14 residues.